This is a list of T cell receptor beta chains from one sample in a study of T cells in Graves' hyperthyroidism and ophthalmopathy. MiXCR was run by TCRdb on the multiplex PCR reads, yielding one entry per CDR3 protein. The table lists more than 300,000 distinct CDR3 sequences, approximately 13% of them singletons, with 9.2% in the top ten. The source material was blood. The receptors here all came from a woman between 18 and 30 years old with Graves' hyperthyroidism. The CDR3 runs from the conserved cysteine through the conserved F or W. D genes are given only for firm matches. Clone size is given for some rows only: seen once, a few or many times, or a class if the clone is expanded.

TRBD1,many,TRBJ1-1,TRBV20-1,TGCAGTGCTAGAGATCCTAAACAGGGGATCGCTGAAGCTTTCTTT,CSARDPKQGIAEAFF
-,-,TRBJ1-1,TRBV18,TGTGCCAGCTCGGGGGACGGGAAGAACACTGAAGCTTTCTTT,CASSGDGKNTEAFF
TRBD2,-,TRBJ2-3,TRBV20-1,TGCAGTGCTAGAGGTTACAGCGGGAGGTCAGATACGCAGTATTTT,CSARGYSGRSDTQYF
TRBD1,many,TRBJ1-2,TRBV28,TGTGCCAGCCAGGACAGGCCCTATGGCTACACCTTC,CASQDRPYGYTF
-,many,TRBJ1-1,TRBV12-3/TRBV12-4,TGTGCCAGCAGTTTGGGGGGAAGAAACACTGAAGCTTTCTTT,CASSLGGRNTEAFF
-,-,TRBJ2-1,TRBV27,TGTGCCAGCAGCCCGATTTTCGACTGGGGGTTCAATGAGCAGTTCTTC,CASSPIFDWGFNEQFF
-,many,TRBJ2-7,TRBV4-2,TGTGCCAGCAGCCAAGAAACCGGTAGCTCCTACGAGCAGTACTTC,CASSQETGSSYEQYF
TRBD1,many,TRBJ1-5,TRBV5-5,TGTGCCAGCAGCCCGGGACAGAGTGTTGGCAATCAGCCCCAGCATTTT,CASSPGQSVGNQPQHF
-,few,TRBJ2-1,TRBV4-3,TGCGCCAGCAGCCAAGAGAGTACGGGTCTGGGTGAGCAGTTCTTC,CASSQESTGLGEQFF
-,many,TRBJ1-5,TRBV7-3,TGTGCCAGCAGCTATCAAGCCAGGCAGCCCCAGCATTTT,CASSYQARQPQHF
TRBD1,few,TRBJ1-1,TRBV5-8,TGTGCCAGCAGCTTGGTTATGGGACAGGGTATGAACACTGAAGCTTTCTTT,CASSLVMGQGMNTEAFF
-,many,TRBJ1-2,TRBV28,TGTGCCAGCAGTCTCACGTCCAGGACTTCTAACTATGGCTACACCTTC,CASSLTSRTSNYGYTF
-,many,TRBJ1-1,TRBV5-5,TGTGCCAGCAATCTAGGGCCGAACACTGAAGCTTTCTTT,CASNLGPNTEAFF
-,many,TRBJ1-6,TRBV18,TGTGCCAGCTCACCACCGCCAGGGTATAATTCACCCCTCCACTTT,CASSPPPGYNSPLHF
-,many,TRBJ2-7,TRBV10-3,TGTGCCATCAGTGAAGGGAGCCGTGAGCAGTACTTC,CAISEGSREQYF
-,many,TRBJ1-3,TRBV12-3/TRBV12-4,TGTGCCAGCAGTTTATTAGTGGGTGGATCATTTAGCTCTGGAAACACCATATATTTT,CASSLLVGGSFSSGNTIYF
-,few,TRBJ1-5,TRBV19,TGTGCCAGTACCCAACCGGGCCGCAATCAGCCCCAGCATTTT,CASTQPGRNQPQHF
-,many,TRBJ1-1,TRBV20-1,TGCAGTGCTAGCGCGGGCCGAGGGAACACTGAAGCTTTCTTT,CSASAGRGNTEAFF
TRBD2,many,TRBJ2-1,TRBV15,TGTGCCACCAGGGGACTAGCGGACAATGAGCAGTTCTTC,CATRGLADNEQFF
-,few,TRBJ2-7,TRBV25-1,TGTGCCAGCTATGGTGCAGGCTACGAGCAGTACTTC,CASYGAGYEQYF
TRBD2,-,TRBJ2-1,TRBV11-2,TGTGCCAGCAGCTCCGGGGGGTACTCCTACAATGAGCAGTTCTTC,CASSSGGYSYNEQFF
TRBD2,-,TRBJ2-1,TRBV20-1,TGCAGTGCTAGAGATCCTCAGCGGGAGTGGAATGAGCAGTTCTTC,CSARDPQREWNEQFF
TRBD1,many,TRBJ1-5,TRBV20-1,TGCAGTGCTAGAGATCACCAGGGGGCTTTTCAGCCCCAGCATTTT,CSARDHQGAFQPQHF
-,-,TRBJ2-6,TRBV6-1,TGTGCCAGCAGTGAATTCTCCACCCATAAACGCGTCCTGACTTTC,CASSEFSTHKRVLTF
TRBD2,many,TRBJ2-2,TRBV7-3,TGTGCCAGCAGCCGCCTAGGCTTAGCGGGAGGCACCGGGGAGCTGTTTTTT,CASSRLGLAGGTGELFF
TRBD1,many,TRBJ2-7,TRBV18,TGTGCCAGCTCACTCTACGACAGGGGGCGAGAGCAGTACTTC,CASSLYDRGREQYF
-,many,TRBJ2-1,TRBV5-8,TGTGCCAGCAGCTACCCCCCTGACAATGAGCAGTTCTTC,CASSYPPDNEQFF
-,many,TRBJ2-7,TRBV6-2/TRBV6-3,TGTGCCAGCAGCCGGTTAGCGTCCCGTTCGGACGAGCAGTACTTC,CASSRLASRSDEQYF
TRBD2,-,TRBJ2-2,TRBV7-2,TGTGCCAGCAGCCAACGGACGGGGGGGGCCGGGGAGCTGTTTTTT,CASSQRTGGAGELFF
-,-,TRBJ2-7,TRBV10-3,TGTGCCATCAGTGGATATGATTCGAGGGGATCCTACGAGCAGTACTTC,CAISGYDSRGSYEQYF
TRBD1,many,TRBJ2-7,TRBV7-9,TGTGCCAGCAGCGCCACAACAGGGGCCTTTAACTACGAGCAGTACTTC,CASSATTGAFNYEQYF
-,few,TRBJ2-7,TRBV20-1,TGCAGTGCTAGATTGCCTAGCTACGAGCAGTACTTC,CSARLPSYEQYF
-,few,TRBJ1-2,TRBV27,TGTGCCAGCAGGGGGGCCATCTATGGCTACACCTTC,CASRGAIYGYTF
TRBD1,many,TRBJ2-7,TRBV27,TGTGCCAGCAGTTTGTACGGGACAGAACTTTACGAGCAGTACTTC,CASSLYGTELYEQYF
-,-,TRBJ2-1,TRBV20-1,TGCAGTGCTCTAGGGGATTTCTCCTACAATGAGCAGTTCTTC,CSALGDFSYNEQFF
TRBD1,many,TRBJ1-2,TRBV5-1,TGCGCCAGCGTGGGACAGGGGCCGACTAACTATGGCTACACCTTC,CASVGQGPTNYGYTF
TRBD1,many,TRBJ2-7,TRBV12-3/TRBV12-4,TGTGCCAGCAGCCCCAGGGACAGGATTTCCTACGAGCAGTACTTC,CASSPRDRISYEQYF
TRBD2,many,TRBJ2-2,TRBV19,TGTGCCAGTACTAGCGGGGGTAGGAACGGGGAGCTGTTTTTT,CASTSGGRNGELFF
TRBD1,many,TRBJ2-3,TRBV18,TGTGCCAGCTCACCCCCCGGGACAGGTCTAGATACGCAGTATTTT,CASSPPGTGLDTQYF
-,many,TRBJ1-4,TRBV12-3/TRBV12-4,TGTGCCAGCAGTTCCAGCGGTGAAAAACTGTTTTTT,CASSSSGEKLFF
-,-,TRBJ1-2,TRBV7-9,TGTGCCATTACAGCGACAGACAATCTTTTTCGTTATGGCTACACCTTC,CAITATDNLFRYGYTF
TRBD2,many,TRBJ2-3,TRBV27,TGTGCCAGCAGTTTGGCGGCGGGAGTAGATACGCAGTATTTT,CASSLAAGVDTQYF
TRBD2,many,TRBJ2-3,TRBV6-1,TGTGCCAGCAGTGATACTAGCGGGTATTCTGATACGCAGTATTTT,CASSDTSGYSDTQYF
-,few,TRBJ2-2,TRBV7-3,TGTGCCAGCAGCTTAACGTCCGCGGGTAACACCGGGGAGCTGTTTTTT,CASSLTSAGNTGELFF
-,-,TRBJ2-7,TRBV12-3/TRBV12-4,TGTGCCAGCAGTTTAGCCGGGGGGCGGAACTACGAGCAGTACTTC,CASSLAGGRNYEQYF
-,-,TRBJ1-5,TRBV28,TGTGCCAGCAGAGCAGGGACTAGATCCCCGAGGGTCAATCAGCCCCAGCATTTT,CASRAGTRSPRVNQPQHF
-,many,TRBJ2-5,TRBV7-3,TGTGCCAGCAGCTTAGGCAACCAAGAGACCCAGTACTTC,CASSLGNQETQYF